Below, 8 T cell receptor beta chains from the same sample are listed, as sequenced in a study of Ad26.COV2.S vaccination and SARS-CoV-2 variants. Data came from immunoSEQ multiplex PCR; TCRdb stores just in-frame clones and leaves some out. Altogether about 320,000 clones are present, 75% to 90% being singletons, with the ten largest covering 4.5% to 7%. Specified treatment: about 20 received Ad26.COV2.S at low or high dose, single or two shots; 5 received placebo; per-sample allocation not given. The investigators took samples on day 63 after the first vaccine or placebo injection. Sequencing used peripheral blood, obtained in a trial of Ad26.COV2.S vaccine versus placebo. Every receptor here comes from a person between 18 and 65 years old who received the Ad26.COV2.S COVID-19 vaccine or a placebo.

This rearrangement joins TRBV19 to TRBJ1-1, with D perhaps matching TRBD1 (6 bases). The germline V gene has CDR1 LNHDA and CDR2 SQIVND (reference sequence). This CDR3 is 14 amino acids long. The V end lost 5 bases, the J end lost 5 bases, and 15 bases lay between the germline ends. The CDR3 sequence is CASSPSGAITEAFF. In nucleotides, the CDR3 is TGTGCCAGTAGTCCCTCAGGGGCGATTACTGAAGCTTTCTTT. Using reference TRBV19 and TRBJ1-1 for the parts outside the CDR3, the full variable domain is DGGITQSPKYLFRKEGQNVTLSCEQNLNHDAMYWYRQDPGQGLRLIYYSQIVNDFQKGDIAEGYSVSREKKESFPLTVTSAQKNPTAFYLCASSPSGAITEAFFGQGTRLTVV.

V and J are TRBV2 and TRBJ2-5, with TRBD2 identical over 9 bases. From germline, CDR1 is SNHLY and CDR2 FYNNEI. Trimming cost V 5 bases and J 3 bases; bases outside gene matches: 10. CDR3 length equals 16 residues. The CDR3 DNA follows: TGTGCCAGCAGTCCAGATGGGCTAGCGGGAAAAGAGACCCAGTACTTC. Protein: CASSPDGLAGKETQYF. Complete variable domain (other parts from reference TRBV2 and TRBJ2-5): EPEVTQTPSHQVTQMGQEVILRCVPISNHLYFYWYRQILGQKVEFLVSFYNNEISEKSEIFDDQFSVERPDGSNFTLKIRSTKLEDSAMYFCASSPDGLAGKETQYFGPGTRLLVL.

The chain joins TRBV11-2 to TRBJ1-2; no firm D call. Germline-derived CDR1 and CDR2 are SGHAT and FQNNGV. This CDR3 region has 14 residues. V lost 0 bases to trimming and J lost 1 base, with 6 bases between them. Written as DNA, the CDR3 is TGTGCCAGCAGCTTAGATCAGATTAACTATGGCTACACCTTC. Translating gives CASSLDQINYGYTF.

The chain recombines TRBV5-5 with TRBJ1-1; no reliable D call. Germline lookup yields CDR1 SGHKS and CDR2 YYEKEE (reference sequence). CDR3 length equals 14 residues. V was shortened by 3 bases and J by 2 bases, with 11 bases between the two germline ends. CDR3 region: CASSSDYFNTEAFF. CDR3 nucleotide sequence: TGTGCCAGCAGCTCCGACTATTTTAACACTGAAGCTTTCTTT. Drawing the rest from reference TRBV5-5 and TRBJ1-1, the complete variable domain is DAGVTQSPTHLIKTRGQQVTLRCSPISGHKSVSWYQQVLGQGPQFIFQYYEKEERGRGNFPDRFSARQFPNYSSELNVNALLLGDSALYLCASSSDYFNTEAFFGQGTRLTVV.

The rearrangement links TRBV4-1 to TRBJ1-3, with D uncertain. CDR1 and CDR2 (germline): MGHRA, YSYEKL. This CDR3 contains 18 residues. Trimming stripped 3 bases from V and 0 bases from J, with 18 bases between. The CDR3 reads CASSQKAEEISSGNTIYF. The CDR3 coding sequence is TGCGCCAGCAGCCAGAAGGCTGAGGAAATCAGCTCTGGAAACACCATATATTTT.

This clone was picked up one time. The rearrangement links TRBV19 to TRBJ2-1; D possibly corresponds to TRBD1 (5 bases). CDR1 and CDR2 (germline): LNHDA, SQIVND (reference sequence). Trimming removed 8 bases from V and 5 bases from J, with 19 bases in between. The CDR3 extends over 15 amino acids. The CDR3, as DNA: TGTGCCAGTCGGCGAGCAGGGCAGGAAAACAATGAGCAGTTCTTC. It encodes CASRRAGQENNEQFF.

V and J are TRBV19 and TRBJ2-1; possible D gene TRBD2, 6 bases. The germline V gene has CDR1 LNHDA and CDR2 SQIVND (reference sequence). V lost 5 bases and J lost 6, with 8 bases in between. This CDR3 is 12 amino acids long. The CDR3 coding sequence is TGTGCCAGTAGTGCAGCGGGCAATGAGCAGTTCTTC. The encoded protein is CASSAAGNEQFF. The full variable domain, with the rest looked up from reference TRBV19 and TRBJ2-1, is DGGITQSPKYLFRKEGQNVTLSCEQNLNHDAMYWYRQDPGQGLRLIYYSQIVNDFQKGDIAEGYSVSREKKESFPLTVTSAQKNPTAFYLCASSAAGNEQFFGPGTRLTVL.

The chain combines TRBV2 with TRBJ2-1, with D possibly being TRBD2 (5 bases). Germline values: CDR1 SNHLY, CDR2 FYNNEI. V lost 7 bases to trimming and J lost 7 bases, with 11 bases between them. CDR3 length equals 12 residues. The chain's CDR3 is CASNGVRNEQFF. The CDR3, as DNA: TGTGCCAGCAACGGGGTCCGGAATGAGCAGTTCTTC.